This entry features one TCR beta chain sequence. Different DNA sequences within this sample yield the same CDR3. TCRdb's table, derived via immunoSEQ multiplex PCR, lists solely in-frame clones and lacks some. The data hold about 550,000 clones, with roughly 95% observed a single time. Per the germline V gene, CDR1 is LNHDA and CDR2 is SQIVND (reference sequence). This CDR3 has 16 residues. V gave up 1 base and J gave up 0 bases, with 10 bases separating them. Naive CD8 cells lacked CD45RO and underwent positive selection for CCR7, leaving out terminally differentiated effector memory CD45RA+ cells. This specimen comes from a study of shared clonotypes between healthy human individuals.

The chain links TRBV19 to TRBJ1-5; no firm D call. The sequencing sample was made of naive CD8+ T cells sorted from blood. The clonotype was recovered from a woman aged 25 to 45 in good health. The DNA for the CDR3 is TGTGCCAGTAGTATAGCTGGGCAGTATAGCAATCAGCCCCAGCATTTT. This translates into CASSIAGQYSNQPQHF.